This passage covers 10 T cell receptor beta chains from one sample sequenced in a study of cytomegalovirus exposure and HLA in healthy donors. The primer mix had 60 Vbeta and 13 Jbeta primers. Only in-frame clones appear in the TCRdb table, and some are missing; sequencing was by immunoSEQ multiplex PCR. The sample consists of roughly 140,000 clones, 80% of them appearing once. Sequencing input: PBMCs. The receptors shown here come from a male donor in good health and CMV-seronegative.

The chain is built from TRBV9 and TRBJ2-5; 9 nucleotides agree with TRBD1. The junction had 11 bases not matched to a gene; V was cut back by 4 bases and J by 4 bases. Per the germline V gene, CDR1 is SGDLS and CDR2 is YYNGEE. This CDR3 has 16 residues. The CDR3 region is CASSTTGTGMSETQYF. As DNA, the CDR3 is TGTGCCAGCAGCACAACCGGGACAGGGATGTCAGAGACCCAGTACTTC.

The V gene is TRBV7-9, the J gene TRBJ1-6; D is unclear. CDR1 and CDR2 from the germline V gene are SEHNR and FQNEAQ (reference sequence). The V end was cut by 3 bases, the J end by 7 bases, with 13 bases between. The CDR3 length is 15 residues. CDR3 sequence reads: CASSFMRARNSPLHF. Written as DNA, the CDR3 is TGTGCCAGCAGCTTTATGAGGGCGAGGAATTCACCCCTCCACTTT.

The CDR3 spells CASTPGRGEKLFF. The CDR3, as DNA: TGTGCCAGCACCCCGGGGAGGGGGGAAAAACTGTTTTTT. The chain is built from TRBV7-9 and TRBJ1-4, with D possibly being TRBD1 (6 bases). Trimming left V 7 bases short and J 8 bases short, with 14 bases between. Germline values: CDR1 SEHNR, CDR2 FQNEAQ (reference sequence). CDR3 length: 13 amino acids.

J is TRBJ1-2 and V is TRBV7-9; a possible D gene is TRBD1 (6 bases). Looked up from germline, CDR1 is SEHNR and CDR2 is FQNEAQ (reference sequence). V lost 2 bases to trimming and J lost 8 bases, with 21 bases between them. The CDR3 consists of 16 residues. DNA of the CDR3: TGTGCCAGCAGCTTATGGCAAGGGACATCGGAGATCGGCTACACCTTC. Protein sequence: CASSLWQGTSEIGYTF.

The chain combines TRBV15 with TRBJ1-1; a possible D gene is TRBD1 (6 bases). The CDR3 has 14 residues. Looked up from germline, CDR1 is LNHNV and CDR2 is YYDKDF (reference sequence). Deletions cut 5 bases from V and 0 bases from J, with 10 bases between. CDR3 coding DNA: TGTGCCACCAGCGGGGGGGACATGAACACTGAAGCTTTCTTT. Protein product: CATSGGDMNTEAFF.

This CDR3 reads CASSLNPVIFNTGELFF. In DNA, the CDR3 is TGTGCCAGCAGCTTAAATCCCGTTATCTTCAACACCGGGGAGCTGTTTTTT. This chain connects TRBV7-2 to TRBJ2-2; no reliable D call. The germline gives CDR1 SGHTA, CDR2 FQGNSA. Deletions cut 2 bases from V and 2 bases from J, with 15 bases between. The CDR3 extends over 17 amino acids.

In its sample, this clone was seen a few times. This sequence joins TRBV6-5 and TRBJ2-5; possibly TRBD2 for D (6 bases). The length of the CDR3 is 15 residues. Germline values: CDR1 MNHEY, CDR2 SVGAGI. V lost 1 base and J 4 bases, leaving 13 bases between the germline ends. CDR3 region: CASSYLGLRRETQYF. Here the CDR3 DNA reads TGTGCCAGCAGTTACTTGGGACTGCGTCGAGAGACCCAGTACTTC.

This chain uses TRBV19 with TRBJ1-5, with 7 bases identical to TRBD1. With 5 bases clipped from V and 15 bases from J, the junction kept 7 bases outside the gene matches. This CDR3 region has 11 residues. Germline V gives CDR1 LNHDA, CDR2 SQIVND (reference sequence). CDR3 nucleotides: TGTGCCAGTAGTTTGGACAGGACGAGGCATTTT. Protein: CASSLDRTRHF.

This clone came up once. This CDR3 is CASTGQAINYGYTF. In DNA form, the CDR3 reads TGTGCCAGCACAGGACAGGCGATTAACTATGGCTACACCTTC. The J gene is TRBJ1-2, the V gene TRBV2; TRBD1 aligns across 7 bases. The ends lost 7 bases at V and 1 base at J; junction bases unmatched: 6. The CDR3 covers 14 residues. Germline loops: CDR1 SNHLY, CDR2 FYNNEI. Combining the CDR3 with reference TRBV2 and TRBJ1-2 gives the whole variable domain EPEVTQTPSHQVTQMGQEVILRCVPISNHLYFYWYRQILGQKVEFLVSFYNNEISEKSEIFDDQFSVERPDGSNFTLKIRSTKLEDSAMYFCASTGQAINYGYTFGSGTRLTVV.

The V gene is TRBV6-1, the J gene TRBJ1-1; TRBD1 is a possible D gene (5 bases). The germline CDR1 and CDR2 sequences are MNHNS and SASEGT. The CDR3 consists of 13 residues. V dropped 1 base and J dropped 8 bases, with 11 bases sitting between them. The CDR3 loop reads CASSEVQGQEAFF. CDR3 in DNA: TGTGCCAGCAGTGAAGTTCAGGGCCAGGAAGCTTTCTTT.